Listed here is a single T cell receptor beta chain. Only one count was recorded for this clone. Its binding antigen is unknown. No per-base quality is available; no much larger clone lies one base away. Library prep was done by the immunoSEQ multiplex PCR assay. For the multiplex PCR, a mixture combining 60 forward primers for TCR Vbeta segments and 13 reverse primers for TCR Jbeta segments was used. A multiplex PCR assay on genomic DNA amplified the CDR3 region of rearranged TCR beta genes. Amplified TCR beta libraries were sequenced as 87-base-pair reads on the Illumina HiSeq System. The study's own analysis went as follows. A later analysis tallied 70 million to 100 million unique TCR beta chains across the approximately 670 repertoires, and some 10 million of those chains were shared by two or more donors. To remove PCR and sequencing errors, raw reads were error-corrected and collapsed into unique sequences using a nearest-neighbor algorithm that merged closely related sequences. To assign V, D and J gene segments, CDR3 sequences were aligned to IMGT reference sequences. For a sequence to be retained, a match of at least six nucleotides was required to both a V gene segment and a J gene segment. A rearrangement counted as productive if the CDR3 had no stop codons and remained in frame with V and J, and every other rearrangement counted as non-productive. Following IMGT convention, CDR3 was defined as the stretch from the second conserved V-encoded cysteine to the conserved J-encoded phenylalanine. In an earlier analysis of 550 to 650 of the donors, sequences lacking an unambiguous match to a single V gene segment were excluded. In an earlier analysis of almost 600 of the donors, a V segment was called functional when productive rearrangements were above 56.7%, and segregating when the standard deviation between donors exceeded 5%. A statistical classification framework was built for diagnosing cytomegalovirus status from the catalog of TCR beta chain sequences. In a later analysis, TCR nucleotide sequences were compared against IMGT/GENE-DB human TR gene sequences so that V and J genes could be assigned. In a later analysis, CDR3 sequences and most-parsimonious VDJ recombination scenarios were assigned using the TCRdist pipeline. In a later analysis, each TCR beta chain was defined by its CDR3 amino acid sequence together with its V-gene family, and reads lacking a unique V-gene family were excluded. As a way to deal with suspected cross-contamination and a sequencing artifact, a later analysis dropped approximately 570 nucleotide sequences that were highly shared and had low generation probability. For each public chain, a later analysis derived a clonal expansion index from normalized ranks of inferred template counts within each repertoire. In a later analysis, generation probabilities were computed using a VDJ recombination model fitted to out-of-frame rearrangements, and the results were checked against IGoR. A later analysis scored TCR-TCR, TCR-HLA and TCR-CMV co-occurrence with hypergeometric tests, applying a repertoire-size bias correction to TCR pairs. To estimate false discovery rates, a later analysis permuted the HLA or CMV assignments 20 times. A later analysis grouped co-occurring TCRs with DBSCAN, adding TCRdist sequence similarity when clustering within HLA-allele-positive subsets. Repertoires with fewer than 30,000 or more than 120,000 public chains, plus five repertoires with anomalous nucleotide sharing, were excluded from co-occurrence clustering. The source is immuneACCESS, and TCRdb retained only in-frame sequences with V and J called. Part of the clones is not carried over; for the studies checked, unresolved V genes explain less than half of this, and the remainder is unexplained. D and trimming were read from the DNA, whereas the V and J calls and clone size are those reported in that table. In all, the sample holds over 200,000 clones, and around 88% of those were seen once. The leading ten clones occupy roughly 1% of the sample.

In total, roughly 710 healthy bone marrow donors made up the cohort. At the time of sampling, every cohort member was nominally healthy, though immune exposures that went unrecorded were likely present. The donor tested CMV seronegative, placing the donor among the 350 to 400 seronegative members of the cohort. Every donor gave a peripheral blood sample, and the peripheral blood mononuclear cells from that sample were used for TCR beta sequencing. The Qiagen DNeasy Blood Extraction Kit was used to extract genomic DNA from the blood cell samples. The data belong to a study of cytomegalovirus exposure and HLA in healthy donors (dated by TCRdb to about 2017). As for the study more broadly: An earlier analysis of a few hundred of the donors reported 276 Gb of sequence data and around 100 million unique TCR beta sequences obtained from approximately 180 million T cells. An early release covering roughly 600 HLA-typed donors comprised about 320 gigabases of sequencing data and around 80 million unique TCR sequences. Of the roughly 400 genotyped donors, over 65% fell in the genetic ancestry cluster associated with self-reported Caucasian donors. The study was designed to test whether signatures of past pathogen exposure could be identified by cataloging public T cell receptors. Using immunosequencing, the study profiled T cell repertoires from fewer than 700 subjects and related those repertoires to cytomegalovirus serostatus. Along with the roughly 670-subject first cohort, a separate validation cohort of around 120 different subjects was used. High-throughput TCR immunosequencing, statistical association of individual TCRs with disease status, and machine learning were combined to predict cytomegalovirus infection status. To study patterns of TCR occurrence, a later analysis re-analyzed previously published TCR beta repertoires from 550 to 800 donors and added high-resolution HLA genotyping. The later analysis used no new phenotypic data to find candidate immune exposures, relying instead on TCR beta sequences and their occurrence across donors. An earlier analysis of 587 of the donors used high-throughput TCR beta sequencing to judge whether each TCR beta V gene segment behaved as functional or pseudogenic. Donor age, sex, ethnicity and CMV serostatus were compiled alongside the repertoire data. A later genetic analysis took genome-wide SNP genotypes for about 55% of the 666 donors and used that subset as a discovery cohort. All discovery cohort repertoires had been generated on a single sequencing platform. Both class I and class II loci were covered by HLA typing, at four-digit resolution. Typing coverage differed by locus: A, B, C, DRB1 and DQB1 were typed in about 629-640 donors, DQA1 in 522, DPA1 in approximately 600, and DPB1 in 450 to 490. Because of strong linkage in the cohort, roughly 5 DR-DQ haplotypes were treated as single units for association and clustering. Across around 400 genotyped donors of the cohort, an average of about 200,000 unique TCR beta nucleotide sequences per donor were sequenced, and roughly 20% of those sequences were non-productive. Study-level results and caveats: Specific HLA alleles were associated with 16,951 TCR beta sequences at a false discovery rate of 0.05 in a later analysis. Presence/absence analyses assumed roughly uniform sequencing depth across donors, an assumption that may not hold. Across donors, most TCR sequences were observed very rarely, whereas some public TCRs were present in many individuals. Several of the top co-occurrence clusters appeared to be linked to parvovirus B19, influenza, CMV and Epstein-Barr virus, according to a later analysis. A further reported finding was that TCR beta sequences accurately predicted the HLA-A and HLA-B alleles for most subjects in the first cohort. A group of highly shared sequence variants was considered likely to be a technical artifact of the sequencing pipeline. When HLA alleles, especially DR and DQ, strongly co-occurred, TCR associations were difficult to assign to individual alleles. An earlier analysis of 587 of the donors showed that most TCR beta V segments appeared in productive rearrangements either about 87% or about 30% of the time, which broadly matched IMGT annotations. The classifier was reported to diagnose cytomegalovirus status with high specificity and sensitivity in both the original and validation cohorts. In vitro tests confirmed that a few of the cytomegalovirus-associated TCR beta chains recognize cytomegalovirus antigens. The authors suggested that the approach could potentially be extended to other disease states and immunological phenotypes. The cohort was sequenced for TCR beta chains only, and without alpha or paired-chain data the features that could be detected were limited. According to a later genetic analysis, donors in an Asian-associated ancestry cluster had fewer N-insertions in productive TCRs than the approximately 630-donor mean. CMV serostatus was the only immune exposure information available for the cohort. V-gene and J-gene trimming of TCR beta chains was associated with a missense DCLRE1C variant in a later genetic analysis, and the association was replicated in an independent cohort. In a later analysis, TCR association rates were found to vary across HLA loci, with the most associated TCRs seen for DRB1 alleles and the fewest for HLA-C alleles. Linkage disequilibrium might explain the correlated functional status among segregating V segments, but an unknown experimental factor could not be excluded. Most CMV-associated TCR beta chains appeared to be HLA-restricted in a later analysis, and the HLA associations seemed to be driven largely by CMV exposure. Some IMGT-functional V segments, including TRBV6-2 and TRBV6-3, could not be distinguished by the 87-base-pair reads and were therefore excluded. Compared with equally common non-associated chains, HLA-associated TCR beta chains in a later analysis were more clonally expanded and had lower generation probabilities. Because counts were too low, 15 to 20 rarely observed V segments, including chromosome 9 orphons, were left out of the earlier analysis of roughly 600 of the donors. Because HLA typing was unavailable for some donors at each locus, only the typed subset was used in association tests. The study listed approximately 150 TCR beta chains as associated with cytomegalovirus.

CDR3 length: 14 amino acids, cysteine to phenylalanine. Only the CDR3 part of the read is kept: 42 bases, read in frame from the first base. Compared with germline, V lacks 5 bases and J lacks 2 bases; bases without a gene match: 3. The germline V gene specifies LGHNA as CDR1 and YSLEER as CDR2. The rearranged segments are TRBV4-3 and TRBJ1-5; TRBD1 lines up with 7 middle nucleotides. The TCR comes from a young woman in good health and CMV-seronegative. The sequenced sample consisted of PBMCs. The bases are TGCGCCAGCAGCTCCGACAGGGGCAATCAGCCCCAGCATTTT. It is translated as CASSSDRGNQPQHF.